The rows below give T cell receptor beta chains drawn from one sample of a study of T cells in Graves' hyperthyroidism and ophthalmopathy. TCRdb redid the calling of the multiplex PCR reads with MiXCR, one entry per CDR3 protein. The data contain over 700,000 distinct CDR3 sequences, roughly 20% of them singletons. Sequencing was done on a sample of blood. The receptors were sampled from a woman between 45 and 60 years old with Graves' hyperthyroidism that later progressed to Graves' ophthalmopathy. Both conserved end residues are part of each CDR3. The D gene is left open where the match is weak. Rows may omit the clone size; those that give it use once, few, many or a size class.

V gene,D gene,clone size,J gene,CDR3 DNA,CDR3 protein
TRBV2,-,many,TRBJ2-1,TGTGCCAGCAGTGCTGGGAGGAACTACAATGAGCAGTTCTTC,CASSAGRNYNEQFF
TRBV19,-,-,TRBJ2-7,TGTGCCAGTAGTATGCCGGGACGGACTAACGAGCAGTACTTC,CASSMPGRTNEQYF
TRBV2,-,-,TRBJ2-3,TGTGCCAGCAGGGAGCGGTTAGATACGCAGTATTTT,CASRERLDTQYF
TRBV4-1,TRBD1,-,TRBJ1-1,TGCGCCAGCAGCCAGGGGGACAGGGTGATGAACACTGAAGCTTTCTTT,CASSQGDRVMNTEAFF
TRBV6-2/TRBV6-3,-,few,TRBJ1-1,TGTGCCAGCAGGCACTTGGCGAACGCTGAAGCTTTCTTT,CASRHLANAEAFF
TRBV7-9,-,many,TRBJ2-1,TGTGCCAGCAGCCCCCCGGTGGGTGAGCAGTTCTTC,CASSPPVGEQFF
TRBV7-6,-,many,TRBJ2-7,TGTGCCAGCAGCCCGGCCTTCGGGGGCCGGGAGCAGTACTTC,CASSPAFGGREQYF
TRBV5-1,TRBD1,-,TRBJ1-2,TGCGCCAGCAGCTTTGAACCGGGACAGGGCGGAGTGGTTAACTATGGCTACACCTTC,CASSFEPGQGGVVNYGYTF
TRBV11-2,TRBD2,many,TRBJ2-5,TGTGCCAGCAGCCCGATAGCGGGGGGCGGAGAAGAGACCCAGTACTTC,CASSPIAGGGEETQYF
TRBV6-1,TRBD1,few,TRBJ2-4,TGTGCCAGCAGTACCCCCCGACAGGGGGTAAACATTCAGTACTTC,CASSTPRQGVNIQYF
TRBV6-1,-,many,TRBJ1-2,TGTGCCAGCAGTGGGGAGACAGGATATGGCTACACCTTC,CASSGETGYGYTF
TRBV12-3/TRBV12-4,-,few,TRBJ1-5,TGTGCCAGCAGTTTATCGGGGAGGGCCCAGCCCCAGCATTTT,CASSLSGRAQPQHF
TRBV5-5,-,many,TRBJ1-2,TGTGCCAGCAGCTTGTCACAGGCCGCCCCATATGGCTACACCTTC,CASSLSQAAPYGYTF
TRBV12-3/TRBV12-4,TRBD1,many,TRBJ1-1,TGTGCCAGCACCATATCAAGGGGGCTTTACACTGAAGCTTTCTTT,CASTISRGLYTEAFF
TRBV9,-,-,TRBJ1-5,TGTGCCAGCAGCGTAGGTCCGGGAGAGAATCAGCCCCAGCATTTT,CASSVGPGENQPQHF
TRBV6-1,TRBD2,few,TRBJ2-3,TGTGCCAGCAGCCGCGGAGCGGGGAGTACAGATACGCAGTATTTT,CASSRGAGSTDTQYF
TRBV6-2/TRBV6-3,TRBD1,-,TRBJ2-5,TGTGCCAGCAAGCTCGGACAGGAGATAGGGACCCAGTACTTC,CASKLGQEIGTQYF
TRBV9,-,many,TRBJ1-1,TGTGCCAGCAGCGAAGGAGGGGGCACTGAAGCTTTCTTT,CASSEGGGTEAFF
TRBV29-1,-,few,TRBJ1-1,TGCAGCGTTGAGGGATTTGGTGAAGCTTTCTTT,CSVEGFGEAFF
TRBV7-9,-,many,TRBJ1-1,TGTGCCAGCAGCTCGGGGGGGCTGCCGAACACTGAAGCTTTCTTT,CASSSGGLPNTEAFF
TRBV5-1,TRBD1,-,TRBJ1-6,TGCGCCAGCAGCGAGGGGGCGGTTAATTCACCCCTCCACTTT,CASSEGAVNSPLHF
TRBV5-5,TRBD1,many,TRBJ2-5,TGTGCCAGCAGCTTGGACGGGACAGGGAATGTGGAGACCCAGTACTTC,CASSLDGTGNVETQYF
TRBV27,-,-,TRBJ1-1,TGTGCCAGCAGTTCGTACCGGAGGGCTGAAGCTTTCTTT,CASSSYRRAEAFF
TRBV7-9,-,-,TRBJ1-2,TGTGCCAGCAGCTTATTGGACTATGGCTACACCTTC,CASSLLDYGYTF